This T cell receptor (beta chain) emerged from a study of CD8 T cells in ankylosing spondylitis. Quantitative molecular-barcoded 5'-RACE generated the TCR beta libraries. In TCRdb, the 5' RACE reads were re-called with MiXCR into one record per CDR3 protein. Among 750,000 to 850,000 distinct CDR3 sequences listed, about an eighth were seen once. Notes on this clonotype: The target antigen is unknown.

Study observations and caveats: Some of these motif variants have turned up before, in reports on reactive arthritis synovial fluid and blood. As reported, disease-linked clones showed significant enrichment in matched ankylosing spondylitis synovial fluid. Disease-linked clones were found to be CD8+ and relatively rare in peripheral blood. Under 10 highly homologous variants formed a TCR beta motif that appeared characteristic of ankylosing spondylitis blood.

Germline lookup yields CDR1 SNHLY and CDR2 FYNNEI. The CDR3 has 12 residues. With 10 bases removed from V and 4 bases from J, the gap between germline ends came to 13 bases. The sequencing sample was made of blood, either unsorted or a sorted T cell fraction (not recorded which). The receptor's source is a male donor with ankylosing spondylitis. The chain employs TRBV2 and TRBJ2-5; no definite D call. The chain's CDR3 is CATHSSGETQYF. CDR3 coding DNA: TGTGCCACCCACAGTTCAGGAGAGACCCAGTACTTC.